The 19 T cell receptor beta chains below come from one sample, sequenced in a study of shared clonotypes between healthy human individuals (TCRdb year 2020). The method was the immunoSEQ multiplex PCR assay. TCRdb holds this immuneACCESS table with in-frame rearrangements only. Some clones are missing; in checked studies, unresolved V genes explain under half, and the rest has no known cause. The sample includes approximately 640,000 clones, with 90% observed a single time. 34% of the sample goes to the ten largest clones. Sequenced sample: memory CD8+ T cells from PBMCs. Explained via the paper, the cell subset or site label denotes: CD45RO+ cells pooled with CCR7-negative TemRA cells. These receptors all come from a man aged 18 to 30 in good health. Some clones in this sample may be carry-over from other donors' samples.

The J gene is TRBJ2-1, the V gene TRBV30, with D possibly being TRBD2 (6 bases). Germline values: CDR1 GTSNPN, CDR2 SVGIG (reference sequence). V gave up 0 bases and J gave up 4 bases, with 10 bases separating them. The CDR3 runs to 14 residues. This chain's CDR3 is CAWSVTSWYNEQFF. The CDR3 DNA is TGTGCCTGGAGTGTAACTAGCTGGTACAATGAGCAGTTCTTC. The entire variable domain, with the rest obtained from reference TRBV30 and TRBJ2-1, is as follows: SQTIHQWPATLVQPVGSPLSLECTVEGTSNPNLYWYRQAAGRGLQLLFYSVGIGQISSEVPQNLSASRPQDRQFILSSKKLLLSDSGFYLCAWSVTSWYNEQFFGPGTRLTVL.

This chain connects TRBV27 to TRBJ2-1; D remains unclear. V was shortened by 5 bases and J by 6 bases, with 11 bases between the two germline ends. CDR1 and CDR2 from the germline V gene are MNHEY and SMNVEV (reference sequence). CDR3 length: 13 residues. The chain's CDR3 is CASSPSAGNEQFF. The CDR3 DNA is TGTGCCAGCAGTCCCTCCGCCGGCAATGAGCAGTTCTTC.

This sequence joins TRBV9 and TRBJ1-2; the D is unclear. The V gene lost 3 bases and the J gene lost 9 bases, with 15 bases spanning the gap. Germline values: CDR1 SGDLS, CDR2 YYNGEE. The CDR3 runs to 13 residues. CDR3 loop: CASSAEGAGSYTF. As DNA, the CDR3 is TGTGCCAGCAGCGCGGAGGGCGCGGGAAGCTACACCTTC.

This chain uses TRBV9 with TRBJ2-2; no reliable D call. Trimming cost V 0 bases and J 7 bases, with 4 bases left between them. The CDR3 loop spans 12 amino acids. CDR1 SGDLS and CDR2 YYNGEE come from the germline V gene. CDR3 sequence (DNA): TGTGCCAGCAGCGTAGTGGTCGGGGAGCTGTTTTTT. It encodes CASSVVVGELFF.

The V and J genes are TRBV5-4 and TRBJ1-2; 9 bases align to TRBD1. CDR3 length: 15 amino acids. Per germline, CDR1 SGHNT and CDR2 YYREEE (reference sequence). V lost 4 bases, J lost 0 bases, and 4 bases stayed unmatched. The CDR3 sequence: CASSPDRGANYGYTF. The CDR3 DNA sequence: TGTGCCAGCAGCCCCGACAGGGGGGCTAACTATGGCTACACCTTC.

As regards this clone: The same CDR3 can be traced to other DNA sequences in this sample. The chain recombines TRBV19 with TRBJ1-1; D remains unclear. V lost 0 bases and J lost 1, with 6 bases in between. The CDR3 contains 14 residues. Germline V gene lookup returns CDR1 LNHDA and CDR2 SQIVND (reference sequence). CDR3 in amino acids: CASSIDGWNTEAFF. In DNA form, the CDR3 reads TGTGCCAGTAGTATAGACGGATGGAACACTGAAGCTTTCTTT.

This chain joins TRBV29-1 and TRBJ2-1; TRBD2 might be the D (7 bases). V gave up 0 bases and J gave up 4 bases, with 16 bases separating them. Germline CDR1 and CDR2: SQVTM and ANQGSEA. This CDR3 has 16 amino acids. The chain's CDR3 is CSVEDRGAGRYNEQFF. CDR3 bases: TGCAGCGTTGAAGATCGGGGGGCGGGTCGGTACAATGAGCAGTTCTTC.

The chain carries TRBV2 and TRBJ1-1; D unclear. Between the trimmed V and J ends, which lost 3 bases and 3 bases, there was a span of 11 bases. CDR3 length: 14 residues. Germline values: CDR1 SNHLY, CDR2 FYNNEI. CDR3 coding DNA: TGTGCCAGCAGTGAGCTATCGGGGTACACTGAAGCTTTCTTT. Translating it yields CASSELSGYTEAFF. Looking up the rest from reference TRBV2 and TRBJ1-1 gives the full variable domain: EPEVTQTPSHQVTQMGQEVILRCVPISNHLYFYWYRQILGQKVEFLVSFYNNEISEKSEIFDDQFSVERPDGSNFTLKIRSTKLEDSAMYFCASSELSGYTEAFFGQGTRLTVV.

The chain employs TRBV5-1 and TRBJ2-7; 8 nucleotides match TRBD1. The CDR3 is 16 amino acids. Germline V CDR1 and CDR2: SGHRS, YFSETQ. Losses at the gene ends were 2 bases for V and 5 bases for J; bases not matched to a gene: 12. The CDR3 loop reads CASSLSAGGNWNEQYF. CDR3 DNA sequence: TGCGCCAGCAGCTTATCTGCAGGGGGCAATTGGAACGAGCAGTACTTC.

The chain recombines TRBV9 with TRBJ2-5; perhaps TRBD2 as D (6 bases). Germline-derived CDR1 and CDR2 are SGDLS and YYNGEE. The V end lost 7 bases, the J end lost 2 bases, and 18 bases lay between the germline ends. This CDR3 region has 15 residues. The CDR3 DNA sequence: TGTGCCAGCGCGGAGGGCGGGTGGGTTCAAGAGACCCAGTACTTC. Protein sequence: CASAEGGWVQETQYF.

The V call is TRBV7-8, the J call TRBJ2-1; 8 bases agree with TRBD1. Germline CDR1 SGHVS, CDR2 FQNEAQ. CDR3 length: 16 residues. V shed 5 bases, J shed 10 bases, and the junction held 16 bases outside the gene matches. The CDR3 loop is CASSPRQGWRSREQFF. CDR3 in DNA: TGTGCCAGCAGCCCTCGACAGGGGTGGCGTTCCAGGGAGCAGTTCTTC.

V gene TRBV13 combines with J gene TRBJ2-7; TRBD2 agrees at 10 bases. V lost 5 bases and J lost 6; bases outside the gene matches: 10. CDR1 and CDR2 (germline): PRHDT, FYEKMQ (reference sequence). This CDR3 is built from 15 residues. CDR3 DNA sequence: TGTGCCAGCAGCGTTCTAGCGGGAGATATCTCCGAGCAGTACTTC. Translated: CASSVLAGDISEQYF.

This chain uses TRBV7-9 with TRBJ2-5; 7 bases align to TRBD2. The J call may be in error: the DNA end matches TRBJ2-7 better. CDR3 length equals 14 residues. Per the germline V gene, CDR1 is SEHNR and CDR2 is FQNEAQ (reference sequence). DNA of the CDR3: TGTGCCAGCAGCTTAGCCGGCCTAGCGGACGAGCAGTACTTC. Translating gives CASSLAGLADEQYF.

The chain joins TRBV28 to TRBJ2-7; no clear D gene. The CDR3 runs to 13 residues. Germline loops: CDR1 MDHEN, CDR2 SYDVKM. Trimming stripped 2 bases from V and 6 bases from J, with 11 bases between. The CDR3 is CASSLMRFSEQYF. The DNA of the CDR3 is TGTGCCAGCAGTTTAATGAGGTTTAGCGAGCAGTACTTC.

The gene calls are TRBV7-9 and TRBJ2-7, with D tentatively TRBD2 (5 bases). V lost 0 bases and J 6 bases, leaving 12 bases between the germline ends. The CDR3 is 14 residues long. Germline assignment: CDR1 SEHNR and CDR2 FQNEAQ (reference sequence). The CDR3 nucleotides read TGTGCCAGCAGCTTAGCGACTACATCTAGCGAGCAGTACTTC. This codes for CASSLATTSSEQYF.

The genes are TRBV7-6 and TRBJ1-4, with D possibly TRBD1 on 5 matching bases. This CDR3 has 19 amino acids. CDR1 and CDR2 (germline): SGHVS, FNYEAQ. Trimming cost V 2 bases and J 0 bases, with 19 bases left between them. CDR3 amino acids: CASSLIGTGLAATNEKLFF. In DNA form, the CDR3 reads TGTGCCAGCAGCTTAATAGGGACTGGGCTAGCCGCAACTAATGAAAAACTGTTTTTT.

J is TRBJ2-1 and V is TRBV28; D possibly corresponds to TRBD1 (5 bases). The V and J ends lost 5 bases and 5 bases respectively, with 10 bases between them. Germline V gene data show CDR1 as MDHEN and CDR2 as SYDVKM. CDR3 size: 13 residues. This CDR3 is CASSLDRNNEQFF. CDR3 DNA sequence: TGTGCCAGCAGTCTCGACAGAAACAATGAGCAGTTCTTC.

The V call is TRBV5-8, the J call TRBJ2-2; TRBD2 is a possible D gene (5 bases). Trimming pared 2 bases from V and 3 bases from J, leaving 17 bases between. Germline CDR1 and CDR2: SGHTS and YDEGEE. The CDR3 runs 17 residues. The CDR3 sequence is CASSLTGKVPDTGELFF. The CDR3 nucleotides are TGTGCCAGCAGCTTAACGGGGAAAGTACCGGACACCGGGGAGCTGTTTTTT.

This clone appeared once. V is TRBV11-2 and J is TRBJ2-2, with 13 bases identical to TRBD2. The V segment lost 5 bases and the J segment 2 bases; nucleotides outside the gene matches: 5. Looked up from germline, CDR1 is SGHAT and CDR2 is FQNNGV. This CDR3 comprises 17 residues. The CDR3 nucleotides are TGTGCCAGCAGCACCGGGACTAGCGGGATAAACACCGGGGAGCTGTTTTTT. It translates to CASSTGTSGINTGELFF.